A single T cell receptor beta chain is shown here with its context. Its antigen is unknown. The data were obtained in a study of chemoradiotherapy in HPV16-positive cancers. Study-wide points: Better recurrence-free survival went with HPV-responsive T-cell expansion in HPV16-positive patients. During treatment, candidate HPV-specific clones and E7-related motifs expanded in tumor.

J gave up 8 bases and V 10 bases, and 17 bases lay outside the gene matches. The CDR3 length is 16 residues. In germline, CDR1 is SGHTA, CDR2 FQGTGA. Produced via immunoSEQ multiplex PCR; TCRdb's table is partial and in-frame only. The table lists approximately 5,000 clones, about four fifths of them singletons. This specimen consisted of tumor tissue, obtained from a patient who underwent chemoradiotherapy. This receptor was identified in a human donor with HPV-associated anogenital cancer. V is TRBV7-3 and J is TRBJ1-4, with 9 positions matching TRBD1. DNA for the CDR3: TGTGCCATCTTAGGAGTAAACAGGGGGCAGGGAGAAAAACTGTTTTTT. Residues: CAILGVNRGQGEKLFF.